This TCR beta chain is drawn from a study of cytomegalovirus exposure and HLA in healthy donors. The PCR had 60 Vbeta and 13 Jbeta primers. Only in-frame clones appear in the TCRdb table, and some are missing; sequencing was by immunoSEQ multiplex PCR. Of 95,000 to 150,000 clones listed, around four fifths are singletons. Trimming pared 2 bases from V and 8 bases from J, leaving 6 bases between. The CDR3 totals 11 residues. The V gene's germline CDR1 is SGHVS and CDR2 FNYEAQ. This clone was observed a few times. Other nucleotide sequences in the sample specify the same CDR3. The sequence was collected from a man in his 60s in good health and CMV-seropositive. The material sequenced was PBMCs. V and J are TRBV7-6 and TRBJ1-1; the D gene is possibly TRBD1 (6 bases). The CDR3 DNA follows: TGTGCCAGCAGCTTAACAGGGGAAGCTTTCTTT. This sequence encodes CASSLTGEAFF.